This TCR beta chain derives from a study of blood T cells in healthy people across ages. They isolated at least 7 million PBMCs from each sample. Total RNA extraction produced at least 5 micrograms (per sample) for the study. For the second PCR, which ran for 7 to 11 cycles, a sample-barcoded 5' primer and a J-beta primer mix were used. Every single cDNA molecule received a tag from a template-switch adaptor with 12 random nucleotides. There were at least 3 million CDR3-containing paired-end reads obtained from each sample. TCRdb itself ran the 5' RACE reads through MiXCR, one entry per CDR3 protein. The data contain about 640,000 distinct CDR3 sequences, roughly 53% of them seen just once; the ten biggest clones take up over 30%. Trimming removed 0 bases from V and 5 bases from J, with 7 bases in between. CDR3 length: 12 residues. Germline V CDR1 and CDR2: SQVTM, ANQGSEA. This clonotype is a singleton in its sample.

The TCR sequence derives from a man aged 60-69 years in good health. The sequenced sample was blood. The chain couples TRBV29-1 to TRBJ1-2; weak D call: TRBD1 (6 bases). CDR3 region: CSVEDQGYGYTF. The CDR3 nucleotides read TGCAGCGTTGAAGATCAGGGGTATGGCTACACCTTC.